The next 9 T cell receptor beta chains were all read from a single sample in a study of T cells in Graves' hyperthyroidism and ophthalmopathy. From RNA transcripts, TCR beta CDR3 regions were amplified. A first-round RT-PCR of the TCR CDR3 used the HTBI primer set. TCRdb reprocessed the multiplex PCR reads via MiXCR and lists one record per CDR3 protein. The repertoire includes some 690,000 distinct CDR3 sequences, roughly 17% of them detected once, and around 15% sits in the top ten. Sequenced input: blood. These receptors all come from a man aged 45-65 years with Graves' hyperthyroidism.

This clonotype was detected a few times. The CDR3 region has the DNA TGTGCCAGTAGGGCTGAACTGATTTATGGCTACACCTTC. It yields the protein CASRAELIYGYTF. This rearrangement joins TRBV19 to TRBJ1-2; no clear D. Germline lookup yields CDR1 LNHDA and CDR2 SQIVND (reference sequence). Trimming cost V 6 bases and J 5 bases, with 13 bases left between them. The CDR3 is made up of 13 amino acids.

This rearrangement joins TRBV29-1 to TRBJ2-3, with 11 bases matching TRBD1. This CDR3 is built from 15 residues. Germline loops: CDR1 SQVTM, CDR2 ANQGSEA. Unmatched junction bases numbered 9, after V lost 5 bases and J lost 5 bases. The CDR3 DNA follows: TGCAGCGTTCGAATACCAGGGACAGGGGGAGATACGCAGTATTTT. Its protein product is CSVRIPGTGGDTQYF.

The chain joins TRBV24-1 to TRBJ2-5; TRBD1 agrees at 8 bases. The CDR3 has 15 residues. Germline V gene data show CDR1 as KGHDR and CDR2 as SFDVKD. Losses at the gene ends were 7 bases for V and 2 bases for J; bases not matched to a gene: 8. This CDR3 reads CATSPSGQGQETQYF. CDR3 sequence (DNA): TGTGCCACCAGCCCATCCGGACAGGGACAAGAGACCCAGTACTTC.

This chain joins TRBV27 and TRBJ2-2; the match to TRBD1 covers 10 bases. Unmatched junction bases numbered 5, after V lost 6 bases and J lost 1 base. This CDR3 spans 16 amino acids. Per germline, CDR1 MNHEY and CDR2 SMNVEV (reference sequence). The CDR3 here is CASSLDRGQNTGELFF. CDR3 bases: TGTGCCAGCAGCCTCGACAGGGGGCAGAACACCGGGGAGCTGTTTTTT.

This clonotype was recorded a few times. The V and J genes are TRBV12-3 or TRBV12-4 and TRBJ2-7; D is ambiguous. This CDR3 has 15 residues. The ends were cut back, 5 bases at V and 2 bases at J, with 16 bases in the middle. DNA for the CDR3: TGTGCCAGCAGTCTAGTTACTCGGTTCACCTACGAGCAGTACTTC. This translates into CASSLVTRFTYEQYF.

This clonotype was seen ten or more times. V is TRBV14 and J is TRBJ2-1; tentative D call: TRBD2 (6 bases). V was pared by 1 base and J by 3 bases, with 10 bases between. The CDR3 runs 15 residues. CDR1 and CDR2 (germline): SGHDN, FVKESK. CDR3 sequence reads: CASSQGRELYNEQFF. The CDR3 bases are TGTGCCAGCAGCCAAGGACGGGAGCTCTACAATGAGCAGTTCTTC.

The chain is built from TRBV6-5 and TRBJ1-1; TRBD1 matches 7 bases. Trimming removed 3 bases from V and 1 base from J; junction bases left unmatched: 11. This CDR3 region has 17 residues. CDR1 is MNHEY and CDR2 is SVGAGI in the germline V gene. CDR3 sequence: CASSYFRGVGENTEAFF. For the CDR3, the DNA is TGTGCCAGCAGTTATTTCAGGGGGGTAGGAGAGAACACTGAAGCTTTCTTT.

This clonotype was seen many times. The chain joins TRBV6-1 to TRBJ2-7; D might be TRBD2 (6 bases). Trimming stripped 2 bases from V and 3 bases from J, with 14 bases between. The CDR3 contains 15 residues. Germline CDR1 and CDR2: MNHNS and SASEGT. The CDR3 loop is CASSELATRFYEQYF. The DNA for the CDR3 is TGTGCCAGCAGTGAACTAGCGACTCGGTTCTACGAGCAGTACTTC.

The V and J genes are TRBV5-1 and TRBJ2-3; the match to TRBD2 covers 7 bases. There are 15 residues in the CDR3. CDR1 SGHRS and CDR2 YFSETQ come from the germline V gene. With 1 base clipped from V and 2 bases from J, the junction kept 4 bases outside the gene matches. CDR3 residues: CASSLREGVTDTQYF. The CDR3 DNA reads TGCGCCAGCAGCTTGAGGGAGGGAGTCACAGATACGCAGTATTTT.